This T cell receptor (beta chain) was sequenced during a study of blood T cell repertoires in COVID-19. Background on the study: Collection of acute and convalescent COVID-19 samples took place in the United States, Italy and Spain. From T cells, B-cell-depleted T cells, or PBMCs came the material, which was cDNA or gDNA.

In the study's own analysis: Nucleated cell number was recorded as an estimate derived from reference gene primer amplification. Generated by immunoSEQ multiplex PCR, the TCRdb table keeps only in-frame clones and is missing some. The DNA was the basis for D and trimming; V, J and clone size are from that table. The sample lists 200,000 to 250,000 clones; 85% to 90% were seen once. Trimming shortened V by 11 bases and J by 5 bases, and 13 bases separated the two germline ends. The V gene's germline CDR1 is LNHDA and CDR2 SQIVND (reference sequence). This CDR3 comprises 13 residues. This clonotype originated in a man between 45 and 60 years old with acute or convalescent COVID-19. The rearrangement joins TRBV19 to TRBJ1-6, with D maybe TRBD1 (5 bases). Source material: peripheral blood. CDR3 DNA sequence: TGTGCCGTACGGGGGGAGCATAATTCACCCCTCCACTTT. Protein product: CAVRGEHNSPLHF. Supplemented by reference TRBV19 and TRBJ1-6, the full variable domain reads DGGITQSPKYLFRKEGQNVTLSCEQNLNHDAMYWYRQDPGQGLRLIYYSQIVNDFQKGDIAEGYSVSREKKESFPLTVTSAQKNPTAFYLCAVRGEHNSPLHFGNGTRLTVT.